The next 19 T cell receptor beta chains were all read from a single sample in a study of T cells after posttransplantation cyclophosphamide. Assay used: immunoSEQ multiplex PCR; TCRdb lists only in-frame clones, some missing. This set yields more than 35,000 clones and no singletons; the top ten hold about 2.3%. The sequenced sample was PBMCs. Every receptor here comes from a man in his forties or fifties in good health, CMV-negative, and a related stem cell transplant donor.

This clone was counted at least ten times. The chain carries TRBV6-1 and TRBJ2-1, with D perhaps TRBD2 (5 bases). CDR1 is MNHNS and CDR2 is SASEGT in the germline V gene. CDR3 size: 11 residues. Trimming removed 3 bases at V and 9 bases at J, with 6 bases between. This CDR3 reads CASSEAGEQFF. The CDR3 DNA reads as TGTGCCAGCAGTGAGGCGGGTGAGCAGTTCTTC.

Ten or more counts support this clone. The V call is TRBV5-5, the J call TRBJ2-2, with D unresolved. Deletions cut 0 bases from V and 6 bases from J, with 9 bases between. CDR1 SGHKS and CDR2 YYEKEE come from the germline V gene (reference sequence). The CDR3 has 14 residues. CDR3: CASSLVTQAGELFF. In DNA, the CDR3 is TGTGCCAGCAGCTTGGTCACCCAGGCCGGGGAGCTGTTTTTT.

This clone was seen many times. The V gene is TRBV29-1, the J gene TRBJ2-1; 7 bases fit TRBD2. With V trimmed by 3 bases and J by 5 bases, 7 bases remained unmatched. The CDR3 length is 14 residues. Germline V gene lookup returns CDR1 SQVTM and CDR2 ANQGSEA. The CDR3 DNA reads as TGCAGCGTTGAGCGCGGGGGTAGCAACAATGAGCAGTTCTTC. Protein: CSVERGGSNNEQFF.

This clone was seen at least ten times. J is TRBJ2-7 and V is TRBV18; 15 bases align to TRBD2. Per germline, CDR1 KGHSH and CDR2 LQKENI. The V segment lost 2 bases and the J segment 3 bases; nucleotides outside the gene matches: 5. This CDR3 has 17 residues. CDR3 protein: CASSPSGTSGRNYEQYF. CDR3 sequence (DNA): TGTGCCAGCTCACCATCCGGGACTAGCGGGAGGAACTACGAGCAGTACTTC.

This clone was observed at least ten times. The chain recombines TRBV11-2 with TRBJ1-2; D is possibly TRBD1 (6 bases). This CDR3 is built from 13 residues. Between the trimmed V and J ends, which lost 3 bases and 8 bases, there was a span of 13 bases. CDR1 is SGHAT, CDR2 FQNNGV, per germline. CDR3 nucleotides: TGTGCCAGCAGCTTCGCAGGGGTAGAAGGCTACACCTTC. Residues: CASSFAGVEGYTF.

The rearrangement uses TRBV27 and TRBJ1-6; a weak D match, TRBD1 (5 bases). The V gene's germline CDR1 is MNHEY and CDR2 SMNVEV (reference sequence). V lost 7 bases, J lost 4 bases, and 11 bases lay in between. The CDR3 consists of 14 residues. CDR3 DNA sequence: TGTGCCAGCACCTGGGGGGGTTATAATTCACCCCTCCACTTT. It is translated as CASTWGGYNSPLHF.

This clone appeared a few times. The rearrangement uses TRBV7-6 and TRBJ2-5, with 8 bases matching TRBD1. Germline trimming cut 0 bases from V and 5 bases from J; bases unmatched to any gene: 11. CDR1 is SGHVS, CDR2 FNYEAQ, per germline. The CDR3 has 17 amino acids. As DNA, the CDR3 is TGTGCCAGCAGCTTAGCTGGTGGGCAGGGGGCGCGGGAGACCCAGTACTTC. Its protein is CASSLAGGQGARETQYF.

This clone was found many times. The genes are TRBV7-9 and TRBJ2-2, with D possibly matching TRBD2 (5 bases). The V end was cut by 5 bases, the J end by 1 base, with 14 bases between. This CDR3 region has 16 residues. Per germline, CDR1 SEHNR and CDR2 FQNEAQ (reference sequence). The CDR3: CASSPRGDLNTGELFF. The CDR3 nucleotides read TGTGCCAGCAGCCCCCGGGGAGACCTGAACACCGGGGAGCTGTTTTTT.

This clone was observed many times. The chain combines TRBV14 with TRBJ2-7, with 7 positions matching TRBD2. This CDR3 has 17 amino acids. The germline CDR1 and CDR2 sequences are SGHDN and FVKESK. Trimming at V came to 1 base and at J to 2 bases, leaving 11 bases not matched to a gene. The CDR3 sequence is CASSQGFLERETYEQYF. The DNA of the CDR3 is TGTGCCAGCAGCCAAGGGTTCCTTGAGCGGGAAACCTACGAGCAGTACTTC.

There are many counts of this clone. The chain carries TRBV29-1 and TRBJ2-7; D may be TRBD2 (6 bases). Deletions cut 4 bases from V and 6 bases from J, with 16 bases between. In germline, CDR1 is SQVTM, CDR2 ANQGSEA. This CDR3 is built from 13 residues. CDR3 in amino acids: CSVGEGRGGEQYF. CDR3 nucleotides: TGCAGCGTTGGGGAAGGGCGGGGCGGCGAGCAGTACTTC.

This clone was found many times. The chain recombines TRBV7-8 with TRBJ2-1, with TRBD2 matching 10 bases. Germline assignment: CDR1 SGHVS and CDR2 FQNEAQ. The CDR3 spans 16 residues. V lost 0 bases, J lost 6 bases, and 5 bases stayed unmatched. CDR3 amino acids: CASSLARLAGANEQFF. The DNA for the CDR3 is TGTGCCAGCAGCTTAGCCCGGCTAGCGGGAGCCAATGAGCAGTTCTTC. Drawing the rest from reference TRBV7-8 and TRBJ2-1, the complete variable domain is GAGVSQSPRYKVAKRGQDVALRCDPISGHVSLFWYQQALGQGPEFLTYFQNEAQLDKSGLPSDRFFAERPEGSVSTLKIQRTQQEDSAVYLCASSLARLAGANEQFFGPGTRLTVL.

There are many counts of this clone. The chain is built from TRBV7-9 and TRBJ1-2; 7 bases align to TRBD1. Trimming at V came to 2 bases and at J to 6 bases, leaving 12 bases not matched to a gene. CDR1 SEHNR and CDR2 FQNEAQ come from the germline V gene (reference sequence). The CDR3 totals 16 residues. CDR3 DNA: TGTGCCAGCAGCTTACCGGGACAGTCGTTTTCTCATGGCTACACCTTC. Translated, it gives CASSLPGQSFSHGYTF.

This clone was observed at least ten times. J is TRBJ2-3 and V is TRBV7-3; D is unresolved. Germline CDR1 and CDR2: SGHTA and FQGTGA. This CDR3 spans 14 amino acids. Trimming took off 5 bases at V and 4 bases at J, with 13 bases between the two ends. CDR3 loop: CASSASIRADTQYF. The CDR3 nucleotides are TGTGCCAGCAGCGCCTCAATAAGAGCAGATACGCAGTATTTT.

The table lists this clone with many counts. This chain links TRBV27 with TRBJ2-1, with TRBD2 matching over 7 bases. The J segment lost 7 bases and the V segment lost 0 bases, leaving 27 bases of the junction unmatched. This CDR3 is built from 22 residues. The germline V gene encodes CDR1 MNHEY and CDR2 SMNVEV (reference sequence). The CDR3 region is CASSLSLGRGLMAGEKGNEQFF. CDR3 nucleotides: TGTGCCAGCAGTTTATCGCTGGGGCGGGGGTTAATGGCGGGAGAGAAAGGGAATGAGCAGTTCTTC.

The table lists this clone with many counts. This rearrangement joins TRBV6-6 to TRBJ2-3; TRBD2 aligns across 7 bases. The V and J ends lost 8 bases and 1 base, in that order; junction bases with no gene match: 3. This CDR3 contains 13 residues. Per germline, CDR1 MNHNY and CDR2 SVGAGI (reference sequence). For the CDR3, the DNA is TGTGCCAGCGGTACTAGCGGCACAGATACGCAGTATTTT. Its translation: CASGTSGTDTQYF.

This clone was counted at least ten times. This chain connects TRBV6-1 to TRBJ1-2; D not certain. The germline CDR1 and CDR2 sequences are MNHNS and SASEGT. The CDR3 has 14 amino acids. Trimming removed 0 bases from V and 6 bases from J, with 11 bases in between. The CDR3 protein is CASSEAGTDNGYTF. CDR3 coding DNA: TGTGCCAGCAGTGAAGCGGGTACAGACAATGGCTACACCTTC.

In the case of this clone: The junction departs from germline at one end; a sequencing error may be responsible. Other DNA sequences within the sample encode an identical CDR3. CDR3 amino acids: CASSLPGARGANVLTF. CDR3 nucleotide sequence: TGTGCCAGCAGCTTACCCGGAGCTCGGGGGGCTAACGTCCTGACTTTC. The J gene is TRBJ2-6, the V gene TRBV7-2; tentative D call: TRBD2 (7 bases). This CDR3 comprises 16 residues. Per germline, CDR1 SGHTA and CDR2 FQGNSA.

The table lists this clone with many counts. V and J are TRBV5-1 and TRBJ2-7, with a weak D call TRBD2 (5 bases). Germline assignment: CDR1 SGHRS and CDR2 YFSETQ. V was trimmed by 0 bases and J by 7 bases, leaving 14 bases between them. The CDR3 contains 14 residues. CDR3 residues: CASSLGLVSGEQYF. The CDR3 nucleotides read TGCGCCAGCAGCTTGGGGCTCGTTTCGGGGGAGCAGTACTTC.

This clone was detected ten times or more. The chain employs TRBV5-1 and TRBJ2-1, with a possible D match to TRBD2 (6 bases). This CDR3 is 14 amino acids long. CDR1 is SGHRS, CDR2 YFSETQ, per germline. Trimming took 4 bases from V and 7 from J, leaving 15 bases between them. In DNA, the CDR3 is TGCGCCAGCAGCCGGGGGTTAGCGCAAAATGAGCAGTTCTTC. Protein: CASSRGLAQNEQFF.